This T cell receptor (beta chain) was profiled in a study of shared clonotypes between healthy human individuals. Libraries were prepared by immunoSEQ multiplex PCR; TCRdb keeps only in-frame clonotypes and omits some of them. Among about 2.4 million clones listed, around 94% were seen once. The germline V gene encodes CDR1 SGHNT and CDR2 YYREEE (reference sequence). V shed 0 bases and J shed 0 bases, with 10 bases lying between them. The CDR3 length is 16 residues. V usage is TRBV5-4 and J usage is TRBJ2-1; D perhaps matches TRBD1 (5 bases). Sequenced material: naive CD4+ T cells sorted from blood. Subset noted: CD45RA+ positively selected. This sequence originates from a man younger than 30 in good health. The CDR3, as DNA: TGTGCCAGCAGCTTGGCGTATGACAGCTCCTACAATGAGCAGTTCTTC. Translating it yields CASSLAYDSSYNEQFF.